This T cell receptor (beta chain) was captured by sequencing in a study of T cell clones after liver transplantation. Study-wide context: Samples came from ITN030ST, which attempted immunosuppression withdrawal within 2 years of liver transplantation. Samples came pre-transplant, pre-randomization before withdrawal, and post-randomization after withdrawal ended.

Produced via immunoSEQ multiplex PCR; TCRdb's table is partial and in-frame only. This sample has around 100,000 clones, with 84% found just once. CDR1 is SQVTM, CDR2 ANQGSEA, per germline. Trimming took off 5 bases at V and 0 bases at J, with 16 bases between the two ends. The CDR3 spans 15 residues. The chain carries TRBV29-1 and TRBJ1-2; D may be TRBD1 (5 bases). Sequencing was performed on CD4+ T cells from blood, taken about 50 months after liver transplant. The sequence came from a human patient who received a liver transplant. Some of these T cells may belong to the graft donor. DNA for the CDR3: TGCAGCGTTCACCAGACAGAAAGTACTAACTATGGCTACACCTTC. Its protein is CSVHQTESTNYGYTF.